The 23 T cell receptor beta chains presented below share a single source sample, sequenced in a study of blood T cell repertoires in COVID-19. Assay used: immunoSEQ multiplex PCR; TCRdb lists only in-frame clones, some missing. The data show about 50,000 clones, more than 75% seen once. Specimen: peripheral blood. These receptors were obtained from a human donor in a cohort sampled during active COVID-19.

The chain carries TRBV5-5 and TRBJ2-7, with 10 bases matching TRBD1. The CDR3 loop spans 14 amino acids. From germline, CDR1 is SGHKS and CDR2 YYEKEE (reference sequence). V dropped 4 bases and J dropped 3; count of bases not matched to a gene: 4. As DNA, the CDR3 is TGTGCCAGCAGCCCGACAGGGGGCAACTACGAGCAGTACTTC. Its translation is CASSPTGGNYEQYF. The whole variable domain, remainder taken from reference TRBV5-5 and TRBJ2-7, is DAGVTQSPTHLIKTRGQQVTLRCSPISGHKSVSWYQQVLGQGPQFIFQYYEKEERGRGNFPDRFSARQFPNYSSELNVNALLLGDSALYLCASSPTGGNYEQYFGPGTRLTVT.

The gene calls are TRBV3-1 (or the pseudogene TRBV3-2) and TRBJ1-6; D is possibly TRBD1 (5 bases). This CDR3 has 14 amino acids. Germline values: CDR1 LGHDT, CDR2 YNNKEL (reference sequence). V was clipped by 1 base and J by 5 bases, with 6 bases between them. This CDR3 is CASSQGGDNSPLHF. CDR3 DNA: TGTGCCAGCAGCCAAGGGGGGGATAATTCACCCCTCCACTTT.

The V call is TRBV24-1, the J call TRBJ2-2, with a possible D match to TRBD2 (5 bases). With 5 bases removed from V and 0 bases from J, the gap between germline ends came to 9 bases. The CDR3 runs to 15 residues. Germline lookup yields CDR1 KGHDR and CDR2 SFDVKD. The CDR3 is CATSARTPNTGELFF. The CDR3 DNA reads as TGTGCCACCAGTGCCCGGACTCCGAACACCGGGGAGCTGTTTTTT.

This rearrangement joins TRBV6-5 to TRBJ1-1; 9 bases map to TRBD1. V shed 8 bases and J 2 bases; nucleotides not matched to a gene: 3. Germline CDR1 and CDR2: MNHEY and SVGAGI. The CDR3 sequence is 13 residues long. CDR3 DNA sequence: TGTGCCAGCCCGGGACAGGGAAACACTGAAGCTTTCTTT. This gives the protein CASPGQGNTEAFF.

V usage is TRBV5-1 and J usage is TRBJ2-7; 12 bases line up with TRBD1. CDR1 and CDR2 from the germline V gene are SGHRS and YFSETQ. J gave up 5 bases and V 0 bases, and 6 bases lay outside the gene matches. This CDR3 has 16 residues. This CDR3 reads CASSLGGTGGGDEQYV. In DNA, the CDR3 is TGCGCCAGCAGCTTGGGTGGGACAGGGGGCGGCGACGAGCAGTACGTC.

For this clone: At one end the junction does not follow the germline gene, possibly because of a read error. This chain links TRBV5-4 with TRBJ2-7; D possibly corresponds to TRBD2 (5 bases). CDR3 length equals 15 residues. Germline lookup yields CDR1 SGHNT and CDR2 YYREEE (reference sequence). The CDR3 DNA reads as TGTGCCAGCAGCCGGGGTGAATCCGGCCTCTACGGGCAGTACTTC. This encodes CASSRGESGLYGQYF.

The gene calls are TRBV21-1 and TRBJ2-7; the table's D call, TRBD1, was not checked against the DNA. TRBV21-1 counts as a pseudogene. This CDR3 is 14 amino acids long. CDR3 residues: CASTPDRAVYEQYF. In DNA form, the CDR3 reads TGTGCCAGCACGCCCGACAGGGCGGTTTACGAGCAGTACTTC.

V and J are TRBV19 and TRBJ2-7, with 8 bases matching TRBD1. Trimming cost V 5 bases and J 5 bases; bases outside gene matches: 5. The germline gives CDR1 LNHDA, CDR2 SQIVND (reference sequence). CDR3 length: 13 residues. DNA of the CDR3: TGTGCCAGTAGTCTTGGGACAGGCGACGAGCAGTACGTC. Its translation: CASSLGTGDEQYV.

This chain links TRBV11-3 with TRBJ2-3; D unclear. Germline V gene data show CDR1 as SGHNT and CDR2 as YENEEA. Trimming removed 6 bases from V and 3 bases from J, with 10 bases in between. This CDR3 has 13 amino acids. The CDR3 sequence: CASRTATTDTQYF. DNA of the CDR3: TGTGCCAGCAGAACAGCAACTACAGATACGCAGTATTTT.

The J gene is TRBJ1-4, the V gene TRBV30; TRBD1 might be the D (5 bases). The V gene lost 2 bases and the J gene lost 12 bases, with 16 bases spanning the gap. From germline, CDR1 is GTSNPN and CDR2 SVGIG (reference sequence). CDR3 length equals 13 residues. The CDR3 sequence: CAWSLFGGGELFF. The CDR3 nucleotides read TGTGCCTGGAGTTTGTTTGGGGGAGGGGAACTGTTTTTT.

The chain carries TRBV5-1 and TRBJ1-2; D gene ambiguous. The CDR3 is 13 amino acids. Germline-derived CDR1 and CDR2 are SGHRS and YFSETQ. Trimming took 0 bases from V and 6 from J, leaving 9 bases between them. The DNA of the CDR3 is TGCGCCAGCAGCTTGGGATTGCGCGATGGCTACACCTTC. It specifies CASSLGLRDGYTF.

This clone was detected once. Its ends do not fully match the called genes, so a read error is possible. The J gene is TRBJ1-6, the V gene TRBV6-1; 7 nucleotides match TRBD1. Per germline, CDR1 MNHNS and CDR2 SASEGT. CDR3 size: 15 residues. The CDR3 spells CASSEETGYTSPLHF. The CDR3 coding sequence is TGTGCCAGCAGTGAAGAGACAGGGTATACTTCACCCCTCCACTTT.

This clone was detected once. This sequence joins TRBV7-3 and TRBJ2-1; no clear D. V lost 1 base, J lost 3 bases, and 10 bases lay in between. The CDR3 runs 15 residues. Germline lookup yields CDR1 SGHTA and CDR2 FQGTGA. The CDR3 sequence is CASSLIRGIYNEQFF. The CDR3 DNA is TGTGCCAGCAGCTTAATCCGAGGAATCTACAATGAGCAGTTCTTC.

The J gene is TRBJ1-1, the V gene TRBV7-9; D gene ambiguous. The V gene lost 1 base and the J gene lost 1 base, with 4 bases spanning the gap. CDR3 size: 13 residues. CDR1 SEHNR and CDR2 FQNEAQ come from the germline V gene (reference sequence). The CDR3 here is CASSLVANTEAFF. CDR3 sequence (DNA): TGTGCCAGCAGCTTAGTAGCGAACACTGAAGCTTTCTTT.

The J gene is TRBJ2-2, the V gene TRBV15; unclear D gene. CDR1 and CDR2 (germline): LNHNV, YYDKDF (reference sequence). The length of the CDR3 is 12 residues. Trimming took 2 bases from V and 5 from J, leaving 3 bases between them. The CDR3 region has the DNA TGTGCCACCAGCAGACAGACCGGGGAGCTGTTTTTT. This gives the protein CATSRQTGELFF.

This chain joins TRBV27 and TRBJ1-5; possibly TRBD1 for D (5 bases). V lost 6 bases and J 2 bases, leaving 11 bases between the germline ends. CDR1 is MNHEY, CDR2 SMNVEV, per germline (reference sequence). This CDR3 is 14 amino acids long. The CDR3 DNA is TGTGCCAGCAGCGAAGGGGATGGCAATCAGCCCCAGCATTTT. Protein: CASSEGDGNQPQHF.

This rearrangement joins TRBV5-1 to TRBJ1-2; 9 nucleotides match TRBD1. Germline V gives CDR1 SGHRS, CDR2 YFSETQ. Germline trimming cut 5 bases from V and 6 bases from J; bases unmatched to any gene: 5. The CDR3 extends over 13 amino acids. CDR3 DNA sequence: TGCGCCAGCAGTGACAGGGGGTGGGATGGCTACACCTTC. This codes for CASSDRGWDGYTF.

CDR3 residues: CATSIHREETQYF. The CDR3 DNA is TGTGCCACCAGCATCCACAGAGAAGAGACCCAGTACTTC. The rearrangement joins TRBV15 to TRBJ2-5; D unresolved. CDR3 size: 13 residues. V gave up 4 bases and J gave up 3 bases, with 9 bases separating them. CDR1 and CDR2 from the germline V gene are LNHNV and YYDKDF (reference sequence). Using reference TRBV15 and TRBJ2-5 for the parts outside the CDR3, the full variable domain is DAMVIQNPRYQVTQFGKPVTLSCSQTLNHNVMYWYQQKSSQAPKLLFHYYDKDFNNEADTPDNFQSRRPNTSFCFLDIRSPGLGDTAMYLCATSIHREETQYFGPGTRLLVL.

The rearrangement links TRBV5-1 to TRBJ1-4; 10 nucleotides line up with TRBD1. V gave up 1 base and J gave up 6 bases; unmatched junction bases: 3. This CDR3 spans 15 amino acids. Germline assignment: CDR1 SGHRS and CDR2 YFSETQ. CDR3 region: CASSLLGTGDEKLFF. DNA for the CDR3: TGCGCCAGCAGCTTGTTGGGGACAGGGGATGAAAAACTGTTTTTT. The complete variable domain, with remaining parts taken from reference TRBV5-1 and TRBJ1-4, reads KAGVTQTPRYLIKTRGQQVTLSCSPISGHRSVSWYQQTPGQGLQFLFEYFSETQRNKGNFPGRFSGRQFSNSRSEMNVSTLELGDSALYLCASSLLGTGDEKLFFGSGTQLSVL.

CDR3 loop: CASSVALSSYNEQFF. CDR3 bases: TGTGCCAGCAGCGTCGCTCTGAGCTCCTACAATGAGCAGTTCTTC. The rearrangement joins TRBV9 to TRBJ2-1, with D hard to call. V dropped 2 bases and J dropped 0 bases, with 9 bases sitting between them. Germline loops: CDR1 SGDLS, CDR2 YYNGEE. The CDR3 loop spans 15 amino acids.

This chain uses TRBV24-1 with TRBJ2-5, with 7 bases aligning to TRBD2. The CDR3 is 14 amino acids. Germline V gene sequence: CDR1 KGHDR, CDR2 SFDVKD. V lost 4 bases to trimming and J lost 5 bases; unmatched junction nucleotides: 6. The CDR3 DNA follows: TGTGCCACCAGTGAGGCAGGGAGGGAGGAGACCCAGTACTTC. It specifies CATSEAGREETQYF.

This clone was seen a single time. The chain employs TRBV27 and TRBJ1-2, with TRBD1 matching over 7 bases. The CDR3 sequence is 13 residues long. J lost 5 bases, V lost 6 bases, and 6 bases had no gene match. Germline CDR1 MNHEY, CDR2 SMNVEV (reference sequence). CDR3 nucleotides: TGTGCCAGCAGACCGACAGGGCGGTATGGCTACACCTTC. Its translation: CASRPTGRYGYTF.

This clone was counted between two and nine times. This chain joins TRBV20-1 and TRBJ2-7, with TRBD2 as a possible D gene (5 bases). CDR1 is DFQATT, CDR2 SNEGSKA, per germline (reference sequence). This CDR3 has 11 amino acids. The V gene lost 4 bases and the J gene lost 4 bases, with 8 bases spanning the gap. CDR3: CSAKSGYEQYV. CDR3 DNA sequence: TGCAGTGCTAAAAGCGGTTACGAGCAGTACGTC.